The subject of this entry is one T cell receptor beta chain. The antigen remains unidentified. The data stem from a study of T cell repertoires in cytomegalovirus infection. Study as a whole: Newly reported HLA-C-restricted and thoroughly characterized HLA-B-restricted CMV epitopes were employed. A matching HLA type, together with CMV infection, was signaled by public TCR beta signatures. Whole-study results and caveats: Based on cumulative public TCR beta family frequency, carriers of CMV plus the relevant HLA were identified.

The ends were cut back, 4 bases at V and 0 bases at J, with 19 bases in the middle. The CDR3 loop spans 18 amino acids. Germline CDR1 is MNHEY and CDR2 is SMNVEV (reference sequence). TCRdb re-called the reads with MiXCR, one entry per CDR3 protein. The table lists about 900,000 distinct CDR3 sequences, roughly 30% of them singletons, with around an eighth in the top ten. Sequenced here: cultured CD8+ T cells from PBMCs, sampled from culture after CMV antigen stimulation. The TCR was taken from a human donor in good health (CMV status not recorded). Some clones in this sample may be carry-over from other donors' samples. The chain is built from TRBV27 and TRBJ2-1; D is uncertain. The CDR3 DNA reads as TGTGCCAGCAGTTCCCTACAGACCTACACTTTCTCCTACAATGAGCAGTTCTTC. This translates into CASSSLQTYTFSYNEQFF.